The 15 T cell receptor beta chains given below trace back to one sample, sequenced in a study of cytomegalovirus exposure and HLA in healthy donors. Vbeta (60) and Jbeta (13) primers were used in the PCR. Assay used: immunoSEQ multiplex PCR; TCRdb lists only in-frame clones, some missing. There are over 110,000 clones in the sample; 82% occur only once, and more than 2.5% lies in the top ten. Sequenced sample: PBMCs. These receptors were obtained from a male donor in good health and CMV-seronegative.

The chain is built from TRBV19 and TRBJ2-1; D remains ambiguous. V dropped 4 bases and J dropped 3 bases, with 10 bases sitting between them. The germline V gene encodes CDR1 LNHDA and CDR2 SQIVND (reference sequence). This CDR3 has 14 amino acids. Here the CDR3 DNA reads TGTGCCAGTAGTACCCAGACTGGCTACAATGAGCAGTTCTTC. Its protein is CASSTQTGYNEQFF.

The chain carries TRBV15 and TRBJ1-2; 7 bases map to TRBD1. The germline V gene has CDR1 LNHNV and CDR2 YYDKDF (reference sequence). Trimming cost V 5 bases and J 3 bases; bases outside gene matches: 6. The CDR3 totals 14 residues. DNA of the CDR3: TGTGCCACCAGCGGATCCGGGACAGACTATGGCTACACCTTC. Translated: CATSGSGTDYGYTF.

CDR3 region: CASSTSPRGGVSYNEQFF. The DNA for the CDR3 is TGTGCCAGCAGCACCAGTCCTCGGGGTGGGGTCTCCTACAATGAGCAGTTCTTC. This chain uses TRBV9 with TRBJ2-1; possibly TRBD2 for D (5 bases). The V gene lost 4 bases and the J gene lost 0 bases, with 20 bases spanning the gap. The CDR3 is made up of 18 amino acids. Germline CDR1 is SGDLS and CDR2 is YYNGEE.

The rearrangement links TRBV18 to TRBJ1-1, with no clear D. From germline, CDR1 is KGHSH and CDR2 LQKENI. The CDR3 has 14 amino acids. V shed 1 base and J shed 1 base, with 7 bases lying between them. CDR3 sequence reads: CASSPRSGNTEAFF. The CDR3 region has the DNA TGTGCCAGCTCACCACGCTCGGGGAACACTGAAGCTTTCTTT.

This clone came up a few times. The J gene is TRBJ2-2, the V gene TRBV19; no clear D. CDR1 LNHDA and CDR2 SQIVND come from the germline V gene (reference sequence). The germline V and J ends were trimmed by 5 bases and 7 bases, with 8 bases remaining between them. This CDR3 has 12 residues. The CDR3 here is CASSPPGGELFF. The DNA for the CDR3 is TGTGCCAGTAGTCCCCCAGGCGGGGAGCTGTTTTTT. Looking up the rest from reference TRBV19 and TRBJ2-2 gives the full variable domain: DGGITQSPKYLFRKEGQNVTLSCEQNLNHDAMYWYRQDPGQGLRLIYYSQIVNDFQKGDIAEGYSVSREKKESFPLTVTSAQKNPTAFYLCASSPPGGELFFGEGSRLTVL.

The genes are TRBV29-1 and TRBJ2-5, with a weak D call TRBD1 (5 bases). Near its end, the DNA agrees better with TRBJ2-7, so the J call may be wrong. Looked up from germline, CDR1 is SQVTM and CDR2 is ANQGSEA. The CDR3 runs 13 residues. In DNA form, the CDR3 reads TGCAGCGTTGTAGGGGCGGCCTCCTACGAGCAGTACTTC. Translated: CSVVGAASYEQYF.

The gene calls are TRBV9 and TRBJ1-5; D is perhaps TRBD1 (5 bases). Trimming stripped 0 bases from V and 5 bases from J, with 6 bases between. Germline CDR1 and CDR2: SGDLS and YYNGEE. The CDR3 totals 13 residues. CDR3 region: CASSVAGDQPQHF. DNA for the CDR3: TGTGCCAGCAGCGTAGCGGGGGATCAGCCCCAGCATTTT.

The chain uses TRBV28 and TRBJ2-7, with TRBD1 identical over 7 bases. The CDR3 spans 14 residues. The V segment lost 7 bases and the J segment 2 bases; nucleotides outside the gene matches: 8. CDR1 and CDR2 (germline): MDHEN, SYDVKM. In nucleotides, the CDR3 is TGTGCCAGCAATCTTGGACAGGCGGCCTACGAGCAGTACTTC. Its protein is CASNLGQAAYEQYF.

This chain joins TRBV7-9 and TRBJ2-2; perhaps TRBD2 as D (5 bases). The CDR3 is made up of 14 amino acids. V lost 5 bases and J 4 bases, leaving 11 bases between the germline ends. Germline assignment: CDR1 SEHNR and CDR2 FQNEAQ (reference sequence). In DNA form, the CDR3 reads TGTGCCAGCAGCCCTGTCCGGGGCACCGGGGAGCTGTTTTTT. Residues: CASSPVRGTGELFF.

This rearrangement joins TRBV7-9 to TRBJ1-2, with D possibly matching TRBD1 (6 bases). Trimming stripped 3 bases from V and 10 bases from J, with 12 bases between. This CDR3 region has 12 residues. Germline CDR1 is SEHNR and CDR2 is FQNEAQ (reference sequence). CDR3 amino acids: CASSLAGDNYTF. CDR3 coding DNA: TGTGCCAGCAGCTTGGCAGGGGACAACTACACCTTC.

The rearrangement uses TRBV10-2 and TRBJ2-7, with D possibly being TRBD1 (5 bases). Germline CDR1 and CDR2: WSHSY and SAAADI. V was trimmed by 5 bases and J by 0 bases, leaving 11 bases between them. CDR3 length equals 14 residues. This CDR3 reads CASSPGKSSYEQYF. Here the CDR3 DNA reads TGCGCCAGCAGTCCAGGGAAGAGCTCCTACGAGCAGTACTTC.

V usage is TRBV2 and J usage is TRBJ2-3, with unresolved D. With 6 bases removed from V and 1 base from J, the gap between germline ends came to 11 bases. The CDR3 covers 14 residues. Germline CDR1 is SNHLY and CDR2 is FYNNEI. The CDR3 reads CASSLDGGTDTQYF. CDR3 DNA sequence: TGTGCCAGCAGCCTAGACGGCGGCACAGATACGCAGTATTTT.

The chain couples TRBV6-5 to TRBJ2-1; TRBD2 matches 14 bases. In germline, CDR1 is MNHEY, CDR2 SVGAGI. This CDR3 has 15 residues. Unmatched junction bases numbered 12, after V lost 6 bases and J lost 14 bases. For the CDR3, the DNA is TGTGCCAGCAGCCGTATGGGGACTAGCGGGAGTCAGGAGTTCTTC. Protein product: CASSRMGTSGSQEFF.

This clone appeared a single time. This rearrangement joins TRBV7-9 to TRBJ2-4; 11 bases match TRBD2. The V and J ends lost 4 bases and 0 bases, in that order; junction bases with no gene match: 8. The CDR3 is 18 amino acids. Germline V CDR1 and CDR2: SEHNR, FQNEAQ (reference sequence). CDR3 sequence (DNA): TGTGCCAGCAGCTCCCCCAGGACTAGCGGGCTAGCCAAAAACATTCAGTACTTC. This translates into CASSSPRTSGLAKNIQYF.

The chain uses TRBV19 and TRBJ2-1; TRBD2 matches at 14 bases. This CDR3 is built from 18 residues. Germline assignment: CDR1 LNHDA and CDR2 SQIVND (reference sequence). V lost 7 bases and J lost 3; bases outside the gene matches: 11. CDR3 nucleotide sequence: TGTGCCAGTACCCCCGGGACTAGCGGGAGTGGAGGCTACAATGAGCAGTTCTTC. Its translation is CASTPGTSGSGGYNEQFF.